A single sample is the source of the 24 T cell receptor beta chains below, sequenced in a study of neurological immune-mediated disorders. Time point reported: longitudinal time-point 2. TCRdb recomputed calls from the 5' RACE reads with MiXCR, one row per CDR3 protein. The sample contains about 49,000 distinct CDR3 sequences, about 12% of which appear only once. Specimen: PBMCs. Receptor source: a male donor with HTLV-1-associated myelopathy (HAM/TSP).

This clonotype was observed at least ten times. The V call is TRBV18, the J call TRBJ2-3; D not certain. Germline values: CDR1 KGHSH, CDR2 LQKENI. Between the trimmed V and J ends, which lost 1 base and 0 bases, there was a span of 2 bases. The CDR3 loop spans 13 amino acids. The CDR3 sequence is CASSPLSTDTQYF. CDR3 bases: TGTGCCAGCTCACCACTTAGCACAGATACGCAGTATTTT.

Relative to its sample, this clonotype is medium-sized. The chain links TRBV20-1 to TRBJ1-2; D call uncertain. The CDR3 spans 13 residues. The germline V and J ends were trimmed by 3 bases and 3 bases, with 11 bases remaining between them. Germline lookup yields CDR1 DFQATT and CDR2 SNEGSKA (reference sequence). CDR3 amino acids: CSAREPKDYGYTF. The CDR3 DNA reads as TGCAGTGCTAGGGAGCCCAAGGACTATGGCTACACCTTC.

This clonotype was detected many times. This chain uses TRBV6-1 with TRBJ1-1, with D unresolved. From germline, CDR1 is MNHNS and CDR2 SASEGT. Deletions cut 0 bases from V and 1 base from J, with 9 bases between. This CDR3 has 15 residues. The DNA of the CDR3 is TGTGCCAGCAGTGAAGCGCTGACAAGGAACACTGAAGCTTTCTTT. It translates to CASSEALTRNTEAFF.

This clonotype has at least ten counts. The chain links TRBV6-2 or TRBV6-3 to TRBJ2-3; 7 bases line up with TRBD1. This CDR3 comprises 15 residues. Unmatched junction bases numbered 4, after V lost 2 bases and J lost 2 bases. Germline CDR1 reads MNHEY; CDR2 reads SVGEGT. CDR3 amino acids: CASSYRGLNTDTQYF. CDR3 sequence (DNA): TGTGCCAGCAGTTACAGGGGGCTAAACACAGATACGCAGTATTTT.

This clonotype has ten or more counts. The chain combines TRBV5-1 with TRBJ1-6, with D hard to call. Germline CDR1 SGHRS, CDR2 YFSETQ. The CDR3 loop spans 18 amino acids. The V gene lost 3 bases and the J gene lost 4 bases, with 20 bases spanning the gap. The CDR3 sequence is CASSSDPQPNPYNSPLHF. The DNA of the CDR3 is TGCGCCAGCAGCTCGGACCCACAGCCAAATCCGTATAATTCACCCCTCCACTTT. The full variable domain, rest sourced from reference TRBV5-1 and TRBJ1-6, is KAGVTQTPRYLIKTRGQQVTLSCSPISGHRSVSWYQQTPGQGLQFLFEYFSETQRNKGNFPGRFSGRQFSNSRSEMNVSTLELGDSALYLCASSSDPQPNPYNSPLHFGNGTRLTVT.

Comments on this clonotype: A read error may be the cause here, since a much bigger clone is one base away. The chain employs TRBV20-1 and TRBJ2-3; D call uncertain. This CDR3 has 13 amino acids. Germline loops: CDR1 DFQATT, CDR2 SNEGSKA (reference sequence). V was pared by 0 bases and J by 5 bases, with 9 bases between. CDR3 protein: CSARDPVLDTQYF. CDR3 coding DNA: TGCAGTGCTAGAGATCCGGTACTAGATACGCAGTATTTT.

Ten or more counts support this clonotype. The V gene is TRBV24-1, the J gene TRBJ1-2; D may be TRBD1 (6 bases). V lost 5 bases to trimming and J lost 2 bases, with 14 bases between them. Germline assignment: CDR1 KGHDR and CDR2 SFDVKD. The CDR3 extends over 15 amino acids. The CDR3 sequence is CATSVPGHENYGYTF. The CDR3 DNA sequence: TGTGCCACCAGTGTTCCGGGACATGAAAACTATGGCTACACCTTC.

This clonotype has ten or more counts. The chain joins TRBV20-1 to TRBJ1-6, with D tentatively TRBD1 (6 bases). The germline CDR1 and CDR2 sequences are DFQATT and SNEGSKA (reference sequence). V was clipped by 0 bases and J by 5 bases, with 11 bases between them. The CDR3 is 15 amino acids. CDR3 coding DNA: TGCAGTGCTAGAGAAACAGGGACAAATAATTCACCCCTCCACTTT. Translation gives CSARETGTNNSPLHF.

The J gene is TRBJ2-3, the V gene TRBV29-1; TRBD2 might be the D (6 bases). Germline V gives CDR1 SQVTM, CDR2 ANQGSEA. Trimming left V 7 bases short and J 0 bases short, with 11 bases between. The CDR3 extends over 13 amino acids. CDR3 coding DNA: TGCAGCGGGTGGCGGGGAAGCACAGATACGCAGTATTTT. Protein sequence: CSGWRGSTDTQYF.

This clonotype appeared a few times. The rearrangement links TRBV10-1 to TRBJ1-1; 8 nucleotides line up with TRBD1. Germline V CDR1 and CDR2: WNHNN, SYGVQD (reference sequence). The trim removed 9 bases at V and 3 bases at J, leaving 6 bases unmatched. This CDR3 is built from 13 residues. The CDR3 spells CARPDRVYTEAFF. The CDR3 DNA sequence: TGCGCCAGACCGGACAGGGTGTACACTGAAGCTTTCTTT.

The sample holds many counts of this clonotype. The V and J genes are TRBV5-1 and TRBJ2-7; D might be TRBD1 (6 bases). CDR1 is SGHRS and CDR2 is YFSETQ in the germline V gene. V was trimmed by 4 bases and J by 5 bases, leaving 13 bases between them. This CDR3 comprises 13 residues. The CDR3 DNA sequence: TGCGCCAGCAGCGGAACAGGGAGCGACGAGCAGTACTTC. Translated, it gives CASSGTGSDEQYF.

By proportion, this clonotype is medium-sized (0.01 to 0.1%). CDR3 bases: TGCAGTGCTAGAGAGGCGGGGGGCTCCTACAATGAGCAGTTCTTC. Translated, it gives CSAREAGGSYNEQFF. V usage is TRBV20-1 and J usage is TRBJ2-1, with 8 nucleotides matching TRBD2. Germline V gives CDR1 DFQATT, CDR2 SNEGSKA (reference sequence). This CDR3 is built from 15 residues. Germline trimming cut 0 bases from V and 0 bases from J; bases unmatched to any gene: 1.

This clonotype was seen ten or more times. The chain joins TRBV24-1 to TRBJ2-4; the D gene is possibly TRBD2 (5 bases). This CDR3 region has 14 residues. Trimming took 9 bases from V and 0 from J, leaving 11 bases between them. The germline CDR1 and CDR2 sequences are KGHDR and SFDVKD. The DNA of the CDR3 is TGTGCCACCCGGGGAGCTCTAGCCAAAAACATTCAGTACTTC. Translated, it gives CATRGALAKNIQYF.

In its sample, this clonotype was seen many times. The V gene is TRBV20-1, the J gene TRBJ1-5; no definite D call. V lost 6 bases to trimming and J lost 3 bases, with 21 bases between them. Germline-derived CDR1 and CDR2 are DFQATT and SNEGSKA (reference sequence). The CDR3 length is 16 residues. This chain's CDR3 is CSADGAADRPNQPQHF. The CDR3 DNA reads as TGCAGTGCGGACGGAGCGGCAGACCGTCCCAATCAGCCCCAGCATTTT.

The V and J genes are TRBV5-1 and TRBJ2-3, with D tentatively TRBD1 (6 bases). The CDR3 consists of 15 residues. The germline CDR1 and CDR2 sequences are SGHRS and YFSETQ. V lost 4 bases and J lost 2, with 14 bases in between. The DNA for the CDR3 is TGCGCCAGCAGCGCCCATACAGGGTACACAGATACGCAGTATTTT. Its protein is CASSAHTGYTDTQYF.

Turning to this clonotype: This may be a read error: a much more frequent sequence differs by one nucleotide. The chain couples TRBV7-3 to TRBJ2-1, with a tentative D call TRBD2 (6 bases). Germline lookup yields CDR1 SGHTA and CDR2 FQGTGA. The CDR3 consists of 14 residues. Trimming took off 5 bases at V and 2 bases at J, with 10 bases between the two ends. CDR3: CASSRGWTYNEQFF. The CDR3 nucleotides read TGTGCCAGCAGCCGGGGGTGGACCTACAATGAGCAGTTCTTC.

The table lists this clonotype with many counts. The rearrangement uses TRBV5-1 and TRBJ2-1; TRBD1 is a possible D gene (5 bases). V lost 4 bases to trimming and J lost 14 bases, with 16 bases between them. The CDR3 length is 12 residues. Germline-derived CDR1 and CDR2 are SGHRS and YFSETQ. This CDR3 reads CASSLPSLGEFF. The CDR3 DNA reads as TGCGCCAGCAGCCTTCCCAGCTTAGGGGAGTTCTTC.

The sample holds many counts of this clonotype. The rearrangement links TRBV10-3 to TRBJ2-3; a weak D match, TRBD2 (6 bases). This CDR3 spans 13 amino acids. Germline CDR1 is ENHRY and CDR2 is SYGVKD. V lost 7 bases and J 2 bases, leaving 10 bases between the germline ends. The CDR3 protein is CAITGTDTDTQYF. The CDR3, as DNA: TGTGCCATCACTGGGACTGACACAGATACGCAGTATTTT.

This clonotype came up many times. The chain is built from TRBV5-1 and TRBJ2-1; D is possibly TRBD2 (5 bases). Germline loops: CDR1 SGHRS, CDR2 YFSETQ. The V end was cut by 4 bases, the J end by 3 bases, with 14 bases between. The CDR3 runs 15 residues. CDR3 in amino acids: CASSAGNPGYNEQFF. The DNA for the CDR3 is TGCGCCAGCAGCGCCGGGAATCCGGGCTACAATGAGCAGTTCTTC.

This clonotype was recorded at least ten times. V usage is TRBV7-9 and J usage is TRBJ1-5; weak D call: TRBD1 (6 bases). CDR1 is SEHNR and CDR2 is FQNEAQ in the germline V gene (reference sequence). V dropped 5 bases and J dropped 4 bases, with 18 bases sitting between them. The CDR3 contains 16 residues. In DNA, the CDR3 is TGTGCCAGCAGCCCCCTCGCAGGGAGGGGGAATCAGCCCCAGCATTTT. This translates into CASSPLAGRGNQPQHF.

This clonotype was detected only a few times. The chain couples TRBV18 to TRBJ2-7, with D maybe TRBD2 (6 bases). V lost 5 bases to trimming and J lost 1 base, with 12 bases between them. The CDR3 is made up of 14 amino acids. Germline CDR1 and CDR2: KGHSH and LQKENI. The DNA of the CDR3 is TGTGCCAGCTCAGCGAGTGGAGGGTCCTACGAGCAGTACTTC. Its protein is CASSASGGSYEQYF.

On this clonotype: A junction boundary mismatches the germline segment, possibly from a read error. The CDR3 region has the DNA TGTGCCAGCAGCTTAGTGACTACCTACGATGAGCAGTGCTTC. Residues: CASSLVTTYDEQCF. The genes are TRBV7-8 and TRBJ2-1; D is perhaps TRBD2 (5 bases). Germline-derived CDR1 and CDR2 are SGHVS and FQNEAQ. CDR3 length: 14 amino acids.

This clonotype came up many times. The chain employs TRBV5-1 and TRBJ2-7; D is uncertain. Between the trimmed V and J ends, which lost 0 bases and 0 bases, there was a span of 10 bases. Germline V gives CDR1 SGHRS, CDR2 YFSETQ. CDR3 length equals 15 residues. CDR3 amino acids: CASSLGEASSYEQYF. The CDR3 DNA is TGCGCCAGCAGCTTGGGTGAGGCGAGCTCCTACGAGCAGTACTTC.

This clonotype was recorded at least ten times. The gene calls are TRBV7-2 and TRBJ2-1; 9 bases line up with TRBD2. J was trimmed by 5 bases and V by 6 bases; bases with no gene match: 11. The germline V gene encodes CDR1 SGHTA and CDR2 FQGNSA. CDR3 length: 16 residues. CDR3 amino acids: CASRLGGTSSNNEQFF. The CDR3 DNA reads TGTGCCAGCAGGTTGGGCGGGACTAGCAGCAACAATGAGCAGTTCTTC.